A single T cell receptor (beta chain) is shown here with its context. Antigen unknown. The sample belongs to a study of cytomegalovirus exposure and HLA in healthy donors. V was pared by 3 bases and J by 2 bases, with 11 bases between. The CDR3 has 15 residues. Looked up from germline, CDR1 is SGHTA and CDR2 is FQGNSA. The PCR employed 60 Vbeta primers together with 13 Jbeta primers. Generated by immunoSEQ multiplex PCR, the TCRdb table keeps only in-frame clones and is missing some. The sample lists around 200,000 clones, roughly 80% occurring once. General study points: In a later analysis, TCR beta V- and J-gene trimming showed a link to a missense DCLRE1C variant. Apparent HLA restriction characterized most CMV-associated TCR beta chains in a later analysis. Earlier analysis found most TCR beta V segments productive about 87% or about 30% of the time.

The source is a girl aged 10 to 17 in good health and CMV-seronegative. The chain recombines TRBV7-2 with TRBJ1-3; D is unclear. The sequencing input was PBMCs. CDR3 in amino acids: CASSFGTLTGNTIYF. CDR3 bases: TGTGCCAGCAGCTTTGGCACCTTAACTGGAAACACCATATATTTT.